This TCR beta chain comes out of a study of cytomegalovirus exposure and HLA in healthy donors (TCRdb year 2017). Background for the entire study: An earlier analysis of roughly 570 of the donors reported about 280 Gb of sequence data and 117 million unique TCR beta sequences obtained from around 170 million T cells. The aim of the study was to test whether cataloging public T cell receptors could identify signatures of past pathogen exposure. To decide whether each TCR beta V gene segment behaved as functional or pseudogenic, an earlier analysis of 587 of the donors relied on high-throughput TCR beta sequencing. Every discovery cohort repertoire had been produced on one sequencing platform. Donor age, sex, ethnicity and CMV serostatus were compiled alongside the repertoire data. Among the roughly 390 genotyped donors, approximately 81% belonged to the genetic ancestry cluster associated with self-reported Caucasian donors. To predict cytomegalovirus infection status, the study combined high-throughput TCR immunosequencing, statistical association of individual TCRs with disease status, and machine learning. A later analysis re-examined previously published TCR beta repertoires from over 500 donors and added high-resolution HLA genotyping to investigate patterns of TCR occurrence. Typing coverage differed by locus: A, B, C, DRB1 and DQB1 were typed in roughly 620-640 donors, DQA1 in approximately 520, DPA1 in 600 to 610, and DPB1 in 450 to 490. A separate validation cohort of roughly 130 different subjects was used in addition to the roughly 620-subject first cohort. Class I and class II HLA loci were covered by the typing at four-digit resolution. A handful of DR-DQ haplotypes were handled as single units for association and clustering because linkage in the cohort was strong. Using immunosequencing, the study profiled T cell repertoires from approximately 700 subjects and related those repertoires to cytomegalovirus serostatus. About 280 gigabases of sequencing data and roughly 80 million unique TCR sequences made up an early release that covered fewer than 650 HLA-typed donors. Among several hundred genotyped donors of the cohort, an average of roughly 230,000 unique TCR beta nucleotide sequences was sequenced per donor, of which 15% to 20% were non-productive. In a later genetic analysis, genome-wide SNP genotypes for 398 of the 666 donors were used, and that subset was treated as a discovery cohort. The later analysis used no new phenotypic data to find candidate immune exposures, relying instead on TCR beta sequences and their occurrence across donors. What the study reported, not specific to this receptor: A later analysis found that most CMV-associated TCR beta chains appeared HLA-restricted, with HLA associations seemingly driven largely by CMV exposure. Because counts were too low, roughly 17 rarely observed V segments, including chromosome 9 orphons, were left out of the earlier analysis of 587 of the donors. When HLA alleles, especially DR and DQ, strongly co-occurred, attributing TCR associations to individual alleles was difficult. According to a later analysis, parvovirus B19, influenza, CMV and Epstein-Barr virus appeared linked to several top co-occurrence clusters. In an earlier analysis of 587 of the donors, most TCR beta V segments appeared in productive rearrangements about 90% or about 30% of the time, broadly matching IMGT annotations. A further reported finding was that TCR beta sequences accurately predicted the HLA-A and HLA-B alleles for most subjects in the first cohort. In a later analysis, the rate of TCR association differed among HLA loci, with DRB1 alleles having the most associated TCRs and HLA-C alleles having the fewest. In this cohort, only TCR beta chains were sequenced, and detectable features were limited by the absence of alpha or paired-chain data. According to a later genetic analysis, donors in an Asian-associated ancestry cluster had fewer N-insertions in productive TCRs than the approximately 650-donor mean. Some IMGT-functional V segments, including TRBV6-2 and TRBV6-3, could not be told apart with the 87-base-pair reads, so those segments were excluded. Three of the identified cytomegalovirus-associated TCR beta chains were confirmed in vitro to be specific for cytomegalovirus antigens. The classifier was reported to diagnose cytomegalovirus status with high specificity and sensitivity in both the original and validation cohorts. Immune exposure information for the cohort was limited to CMV serostatus. A cluster of highly shared sequence variants was judged likely to represent a technical artifact of the sequencing pipeline. In a later analysis, HLA-associated TCR beta chains were found to be more clonally expanded and to have lower generation probabilities than equally common non-associated chains. A later analysis associated about 17,000 TCR beta sequences with specific HLA alleles at a false discovery rate of 0.05. Sequencing depth was assumed to be roughly uniform across donors in the presence/absence analyses, though that assumption may not hold. Because some donors lacked HLA typing at each locus, the association tests relied only on the typed subset. Most TCR sequences were seen in very few donors, while some public TCRs were found in many individuals. Correlated functional status among segregating V segments might reflect linkage disequilibrium, but an unknown experimental factor could not be ruled out. In the study, some 160 TCR beta chains were listed as associated with cytomegalovirus. According to the authors, the approach could potentially be generalized to other disease states and immunological phenotypes. A later genetic analysis associated a missense DCLRE1C variant with V-gene and J-gene trimming of TCR beta chains, and an independent cohort replicated the association.

Concerning this clone: The antigen it binds to is not known. No base qualities exist here, and no much larger clone lies one base off it. Other DNA variants within this sample encode the same CDR3.

According to the germline V gene, CDR1 reads SGHDT and CDR2 reads YYEEEE. The germline V and J ends show losses of 1 base and 2 bases respectively, and no gene match explains 5 bases of the junction. The CDR3 goes from the cysteine to the phenylalanine over 16 residues. CDR3 DNA is the only sequence kept; it has 48 bases, read in frame from the first base. The cohort was made up of approximately 670 healthy bone marrow donors. At the time of sampling, every cohort member was nominally healthy, though immune exposures that went unrecorded were likely present. The donor was CMV seropositive and belonged to the group of 250 to 350 seropositive cohort members. Each donor provided a peripheral blood sample, and peripheral blood mononuclear cells were used for TCR beta sequencing. The Qiagen DNeasy Blood Extraction Kit was used to extract genomic DNA from the blood cell samples. The library was built by means of the immunoSEQ multiplex PCR assay. For the multiplex PCR, a mixture combining 60 forward primers for TCR Vbeta segments and 13 reverse primers for TCR Jbeta segments was used. The CDR3 region of rearranged TCR beta genes was amplified from genomic DNA with a multiplex PCR assay. On the Illumina HiSeq System, the amplified TCR beta libraries were sequenced as 87-base-pair reads. The original pipeline was this. A later analysis tallied 80 million to 95 million unique TCR beta chains across the 666 repertoires, and approximately 12 million of those chains were shared by two or more donors. To remove PCR and sequencing errors, raw reads were error-corrected and collapsed into unique sequences using a nearest-neighbor algorithm that merged closely related sequences. V, D and J gene segments were assigned by aligning CDR3 sequences to IMGT reference sequences. For a sequence to be retained, a match of at least six nucleotides was required to both a V gene segment and a J gene segment. A rearrangement counted as productive if the CDR3 had no stop codons and remained in frame with V and J, and every other rearrangement counted as non-productive. CDR3 was defined according to IMGT convention as the region running from the second conserved V-encoded cysteine to the conserved J-encoded phenylalanine. The earlier analysis of 500 to 650 of the donors excluded any sequence lacking an unambiguous match to a single V gene segment. In an earlier analysis of almost 600 of the donors, a V segment was called functional when productive rearrangements were above 56.7%, and segregating when the standard deviation between donors exceeded 5%. A statistical classification framework was built to diagnose cytomegalovirus status from the catalog of TCR beta chain sequences. In a later analysis, V and J genes were assigned by comparing TCR nucleotide sequences against IMGT/GENE-DB human TR gene sequences. Using the TCRdist pipeline, a later analysis assigned CDR3 sequences along with most-parsimonious VDJ recombination scenarios. A later analysis defined each TCR beta chain by its CDR3 amino acid sequence plus V-gene family, and excluded reads lacking a unique V-gene family. To address suspected cross-contamination and a sequencing artifact, a later analysis removed several hundred highly shared, low-generation-probability nucleotide sequences. In a later analysis, a clonal expansion index for each public chain was calculated from normalized within-repertoire ranks of inferred template counts. Generation probabilities in a later analysis came from a VDJ recombination model fitted to out-of-frame rearrangements, and those results were checked against IGoR. A later analysis scored TCR-TCR, TCR-HLA and TCR-CMV co-occurrence with hypergeometric tests, applying a repertoire-size bias correction to TCR pairs. A later analysis estimated false discovery rates by permuting HLA or CMV assignments 20 times. A later analysis grouped co-occurring TCRs with DBSCAN, adding TCRdist sequence similarity when clustering within HLA-allele-positive subsets. Repertoires with fewer than 30,000 or more than 120,000 public chains were left out of co-occurrence clustering, as were a handful of repertoires with anomalous nucleotide sharing. TCRdb's version of the immuneACCESS table is confined to in-frame rearrangements and falls short of the full clone set. An unresolved V gene accounts for under half of the shortfall where checked; the remainder is of unknown origin. The V and J calls and clone size were taken over from that table, and D and trimming were inferred from the DNA. Across this sample there are 85,000 to 120,000 clones, with approximately 77% seen only once. Of the sample, 9.6% falls within the top ten clones.

The receptor comes from a male donor in good health and CMV-seropositive. Input material: PBMCs. Here the chain combines TRBV5-6 and TRBJ2-7; TRBD1 agrees with 11 junctional bases. The nucleotide sequence is given as TGTGCCAGCAGCTTGCTACCGGGACAGGGGGCCTACGAGCAGTACTTC. This yields the protein CASSLLPGQGAYEQYF.